The rows below give T cell receptor beta chains drawn from one sample of a study of blood T cell repertoires in COVID-19. Libraries were prepared by immunoSEQ multiplex PCR; TCRdb keeps only in-frame clonotypes and omits some of them. Among about 380,000 clones listed, roughly 85% were seen once. Specimen: peripheral blood. These receptors were taken from a woman aged 18-35 years with acute or convalescent COVID-19. Both conserved end residues are trimmed from each CDR3. Some rows have no size entry. The others give once, few or many, or a class for an expanded clone.

abundance: NA; v_gene: TRBV24-1; j_gene: TRBJ2-4; CDR3aa: ATSRGTDIQY
abundance: NA; v_gene: TRBV9; j_gene: TRBJ2-1; CDR3aa: ASSVGPLRGEQF
abundance: NA; v_gene: TRBV18; j_gene: TRBJ1-4; CDR3aa: ASSPRPGGANEKLF
abundance: NA; v_gene: TRBV28; j_gene: TRBJ1-6; CDR3aa: ASSFWGGNSPLH
abundance: few; v_gene: TRBV5-1; j_gene: TRBJ1-1; CDR3aa: ASSLAGGNTEAF
abundance: NA; v_gene: TRBV28; j_gene: TRBJ2-5; CDR3aa: ASSRSPGLPYQETQY
abundance: NA; v_gene: TRBV7-9; j_gene: TRBJ1-4; CDR3aa: ASSFPGALVKLF
abundance: NA; v_gene: TRBV29-1; j_gene: TRBJ2-1; CDR3aa: SVEDLTSGRAGMGRNEQF
abundance: few; v_gene: TRBV19; j_gene: TRBJ2-1; CDR3aa: ASCRTSGGANEQF
abundance: NA; v_gene: TRBV28; j_gene: TRBJ1-1; CDR3aa: ASSSMTGGEMDTEAF
abundance: NA; v_gene: TRBV5-1; j_gene: TRBJ2-3; CDR3aa: ASSLRGFGTDTQY
abundance: NA; v_gene: TRBV6-6; j_gene: TRBJ1-2; CDR3aa: ASSNRDYGYT
abundance: NA; v_gene: TRBV27; j_gene: TRBJ1-2; CDR3aa: ASSLRGDYGYT
abundance: NA; v_gene: TRBV7-9; j_gene: TRBJ1-3; CDR3aa: ASSGGTGSGNTIY
abundance: NA; v_gene: TRBV6-5; j_gene: TRBJ1-2; CDR3aa: ASIANQAVRGYT
abundance: once; v_gene: TRBV2; j_gene: TRBJ1-2; CDR3aa: ASIRSGQNYGYT
abundance: NA; v_gene: TRBV5-6; j_gene: TRBJ2-3; CDR3aa: ASSLTSGVTDTQY
abundance: NA; v_gene: TRBV6-5; j_gene: TRBJ1-6; CDR3aa: ASSLDTRTLPLH
abundance: NA; v_gene: TRBV5-1; j_gene: TRBJ1-2; CDR3aa: ASSPGTAYGYT
abundance: NA; v_gene: TRBV27; j_gene: TRBJ1-2; CDR3aa: ASSWTGFQLYGYT
abundance: NA; v_gene: TRBV4-1; j_gene: TRBJ2-7; CDR3aa: ASSQDWGQEKYEQY
abundance: NA; v_gene: TRBV19; j_gene: TRBJ1-2; CDR3aa: ASSIGVSYGYT
abundance: NA; v_gene: TRBV15; j_gene: TRBJ1-1; CDR3aa: ATSSVGRGGTEAF
abundance: NA; v_gene: TRBV5-4; j_gene: TRBJ1-4; CDR3aa: ASSLKGEKLF
abundance: few; v_gene: TRBV4-2; j_gene: TRBJ2-7; CDR3aa: ASSQDGDLFIYEQY
abundance: NA; v_gene: TRBV20-1; j_gene: TRBJ1-2; CDR3aa: SASPYGGFGVSYGYT
abundance: NA; v_gene: TRBV6-5; j_gene: TRBJ2-5; CDR3aa: ASGGTRGETQY
abundance: NA; v_gene: TRBV30; j_gene: TRBJ1-5; CDR3aa: AWSREGDFYSNQPQH
abundance: NA; v_gene: TRBV25-1; j_gene: TRBJ1-2; CDR3aa: ASSDQGFNYGYT
abundance: NA; v_gene: TRBV28; j_gene: TRBJ2-5; CDR3aa: ASSPGPGNEETQY
abundance: once; v_gene: TRBV9; j_gene: TRBJ2-1; CDR3aa: ASTRTSWLEEQF
abundance: few; v_gene: TRBV5-1; j_gene: TRBJ1-1; CDR3aa: ASSSTGMDTEAF
abundance: NA; v_gene: TRBV5-1; j_gene: TRBJ1-4; CDR3aa: ASSFGGSNEKLF
abundance: NA; v_gene: TRBV29-1; j_gene: TRBJ1-2; CDR3aa: SVATGFSGYT
abundance: once; v_gene: TRBV7-2; j_gene: TRBJ2-3; CDR3aa: ASSPGQPTDTQY
abundance: NA; v_gene: TRBV5-8; j_gene: TRBJ2-4; CDR3aa: ASSLNLAKNIQY
abundance: NA; v_gene: TRBV19; j_gene: TRBJ1-2; CDR3aa: ASSLSVRDRGYT
abundance: NA; v_gene: TRBV3-1/TRBV3-2; j_gene: TRBJ1-3; CDR3aa: ASSRIRTGLSGNTIY
abundance: NA; v_gene: TRBV7-3; j_gene: TRBJ1-2; CDR3aa: ASSAGTGEAGYT
abundance: NA; v_gene: TRBV10-3; j_gene: TRBJ1-6; CDR3aa: AISEGGGSPLH
abundance: NA; v_gene: TRBV5-8; j_gene: TRBJ2-3; CDR3aa: ASSFWQGAADTQY
abundance: NA; v_gene: TRBV25-1; j_gene: TRBJ2-7; CDR3aa: ASSGRQGGRSISYEQY
abundance: NA; v_gene: TRBV11-2; j_gene: TRBJ2-1; CDR3aa: ASSLAGLAGGHDEQF
abundance: NA; v_gene: TRBV6-5; j_gene: TRBJ1-2; CDR3aa: ASSYERNYGYT
abundance: NA; v_gene: TRBV6-1; j_gene: TRBJ1-3; CDR3aa: ASSEKTGGNTIY
abundance: NA; v_gene: TRBV24-1; j_gene: TRBJ2-1; CDR3aa: ATSADISWDEQF
abundance: NA; v_gene: TRBV3-1/TRBV3-2; j_gene: TRBJ1-6; CDR3aa: ASSLSDRENSPLH